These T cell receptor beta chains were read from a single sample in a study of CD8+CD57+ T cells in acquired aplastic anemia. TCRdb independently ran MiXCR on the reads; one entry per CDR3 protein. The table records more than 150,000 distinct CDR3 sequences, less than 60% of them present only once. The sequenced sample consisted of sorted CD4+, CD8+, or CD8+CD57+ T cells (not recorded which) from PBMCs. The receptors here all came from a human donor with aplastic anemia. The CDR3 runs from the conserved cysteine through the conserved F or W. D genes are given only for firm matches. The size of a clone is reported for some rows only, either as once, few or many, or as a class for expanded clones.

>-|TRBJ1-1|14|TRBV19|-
TGTGCCAGTAGTAAACAGGGAATGAACACTGAAGCTTTCTTT
CASSKQGMNTEAFF
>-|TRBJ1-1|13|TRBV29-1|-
TGCAGCGTCGCCACGACAGTTAACACTGAAGCTTTCTTT
CSVATTVNTEAFF
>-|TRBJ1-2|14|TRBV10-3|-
TGTGCCATCAGTGATGACAGATTAACTGGCGGCTACACCTTC
CAISDDRLTGGYTF
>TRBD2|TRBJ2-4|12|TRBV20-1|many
TGCAGTGCTAGCTCAGGGACTACCATTCAGTACTTC
CSASSGTTIQYF
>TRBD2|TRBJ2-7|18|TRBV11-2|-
TGTGCCAGCAGCTTAAGCCTAGCGGGAGGCCTTCGGGGGTACGAGCAGTACTTC
CASSLSLAGGLRGYEQYF
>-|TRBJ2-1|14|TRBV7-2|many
TGTGCCAGCAGCTTGGACGTCTCCTACAATGAGCAGTTCTTC
CASSLDVSYNEQFF
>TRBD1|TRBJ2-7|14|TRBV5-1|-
TGCGCCAGCCGGCAGGACGGGACAGCCGGAGGGCAGTACTTC
CASRQDGTAGGQYF
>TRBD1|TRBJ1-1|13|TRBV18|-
TGTGCCAGCTCACGGGACAGATACACTGAAGCTTTCTTT
CASSRDRYTEAFF
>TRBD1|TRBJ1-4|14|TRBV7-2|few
TGTGCCAGCAGCTTTAGAAATTCCGGGGACAGCCTGTTTTTT
CASSFRNSGDSLFF
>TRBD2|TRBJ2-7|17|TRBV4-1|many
TGCGCCAGCAGTCGTTACGGACTAGCGGGAGTATCCTACGAGCAGTACTTC
CASSRYGLAGVSYEQYF
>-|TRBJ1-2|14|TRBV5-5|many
TGTGCCAGCAGATCTAGCCCAGGGGCGGATGGCTACACCTTC
CASRSSPGADGYTF